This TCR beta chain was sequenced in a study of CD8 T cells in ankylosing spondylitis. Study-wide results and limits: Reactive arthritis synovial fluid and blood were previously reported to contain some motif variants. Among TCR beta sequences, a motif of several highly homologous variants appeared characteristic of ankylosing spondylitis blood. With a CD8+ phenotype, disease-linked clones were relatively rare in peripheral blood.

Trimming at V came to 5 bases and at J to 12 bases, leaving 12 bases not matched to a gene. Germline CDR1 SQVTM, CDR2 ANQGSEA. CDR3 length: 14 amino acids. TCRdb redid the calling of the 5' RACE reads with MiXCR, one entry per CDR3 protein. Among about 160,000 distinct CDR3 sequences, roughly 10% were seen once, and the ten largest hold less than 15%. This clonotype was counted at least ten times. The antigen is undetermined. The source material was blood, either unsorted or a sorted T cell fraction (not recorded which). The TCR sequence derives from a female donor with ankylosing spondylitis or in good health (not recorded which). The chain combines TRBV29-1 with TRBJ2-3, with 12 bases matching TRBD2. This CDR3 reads CSVPRQETSGSQYF. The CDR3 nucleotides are TGCAGCGTTCCCAGGCAAGAGACTAGCGGGAGCCAGTATTTT.